The 10 T cell receptor beta chains below were found in one sample sequenced in a study of T cell changes during pregnancy in multiple sclerosis. Here immunoSEQ multiplex PCR was the method, and the copy in TCRdb shows in-frame clones only, minus some. In the table there are 30,000 to 45,000 clones, roughly 93% of which are singletons. This sample comprised CD4+ T cells from peripheral blood mononuclear cells, obtained in the first trimester of pregnancy. All receptors come from a female donor with multiple sclerosis, enrolled in a pregnancy study.

The rearrangement joins TRBV7-2 to TRBJ2-3, with TRBD2 identical over 8 bases. Trimming at V came to 5 bases and at J to 15 bases, leaving 10 bases not matched to a gene. Germline V gives CDR1 SGHTA, CDR2 FQGNSA. The CDR3 sequence is 12 residues long. This CDR3 reads CASSRTGTRDYF. The CDR3 nucleotides are TGTGCCAGCAGCCGTACCGGGACTAGAGACTATTTT.

V is TRBV5-4 and J is TRBJ1-3; 7 nucleotides agree with TRBD1. The CDR3 has 16 residues. Germline assignment: CDR1 SGHNT and CDR2 YYREEE (reference sequence). After removal of 5 bases from V and 1 base from J, the junction contained 9 bases not matched to a gene. The CDR3, as DNA: TGTGCCAGCAGTAGGGACAGAGAGACGTCTGGAAACACCATATATTTT. Amino acids: CASSRDRETSGNTIYF.

The V call is TRBV5-1, the J call TRBJ2-5; D unclear. This CDR3 spans 16 amino acids. Trimming pared 0 bases from V and 4 bases from J, leaving 16 bases between. CDR1 and CDR2 (germline): SGHRS, YFSETQ. CDR3 protein: CASSLVPGGTRETQYF. The CDR3 coding sequence is TGCGCCAGCAGCTTGGTCCCTGGTGGTACACGAGAGACCCAGTACTTC.

The chain uses TRBV4-1 and TRBJ1-4; D gene uncertain. The length of the CDR3 is 17 residues. V was shortened by 0 bases and J by 2 bases, with 13 bases between the two germline ends. CDR1 and CDR2 from the germline V gene are MGHRA and YSYEKL. The CDR3: CASSQDQSVSTNEKLFF. Here the CDR3 DNA reads TGCGCCAGCAGCCAAGATCAAAGCGTGTCTACTAATGAAAAACTGTTTTTT.

The chain recombines TRBV7-3 with TRBJ2-7; 8 bases line up with TRBD2. The CDR3 contains 13 residues. In germline, CDR1 is SGHTA, CDR2 FQGTGA. J was trimmed by 5 bases and V by 4 bases; bases with no gene match: 4. CDR3 bases: TGTGCCAGCAGCTGGACTAGCATAGACGAGCAGTACTTC. Translation gives CASSWTSIDEQYF. Looking up the rest from reference TRBV7-3 and TRBJ2-7 gives the full variable domain: GAGVSQTPSNKVTEKGKYVELRCDPISGHTALYWYRQSLGQGPEFLIYFQGTGAADDSGLPNDRFFAVRPEGSVSTLKIQRTERGDSAVYLCASSWTSIDEQYFGPGTRLTVT.

The V and J genes are TRBV5-5 and TRBJ1-5, with D possibly TRBD1 on 6 matching bases. The V gene's germline CDR1 is SGHKS and CDR2 YYEKEE (reference sequence). This CDR3 comprises 17 residues. Trimming left V 4 bases short and J 3 bases short, with 20 bases between. The CDR3 loop reads CASSQGQRTDFNQPQHF. The CDR3 DNA follows: TGTGCCAGCAGCCAGGGCCAACGGACAGACTTCAATCAGCCCCAGCATTTT.

J is TRBJ1-2 and V is TRBV27; TRBD1 agrees at 9 bases. Germline lookup yields CDR1 MNHEY and CDR2 SMNVEV (reference sequence). There are 13 residues in the CDR3. J lost 8 bases, V lost 5 bases, and 6 bases had no gene match. CDR3 residues: CASSLQGAGGYTF. The CDR3 nucleotides read TGTGCCAGCAGTCTACAGGGGGCGGGAGGCTACACCTTC.

The chain recombines TRBV7-6 with TRBJ2-2, with D maybe TRBD2 (7 bases). CDR3 length equals 15 residues. CDR1 and CDR2 from the germline V gene are SGHVS and FNYEAQ. V was cut by 3 bases and J by 5 bases, with 13 bases left in between. The CDR3 bases are TGTGCCAGCAGCTTGATGGGGGGGCAGACCGGGGAGCTGTTTTTT. It specifies CASSLMGGQTGELFF.

The chain employs TRBV28 and TRBJ1-5; D unresolved. With 5 bases removed from V and 3 bases from J, the gap between germline ends came to 14 bases. The germline V gene has CDR1 MDHEN and CDR2 SYDVKM. The CDR3 has 15 residues. Written as DNA, the CDR3 is TGTGCCAGCAGTCGCCTAGTGGGTTCCAATCAGCCCCAGCATTTT. Its protein is CASSRLVGSNQPQHF.

This chain uses TRBV4-1 with TRBJ2-3, with D possibly being TRBD2 (6 bases). This CDR3 is 14 amino acids long. Germline V gene data show CDR1 as MGHRA and CDR2 as YSYEKL. Trimming took off 0 bases at V and 6 bases at J, with 10 bases between the two ends. The CDR3 reads CASSQEGRSDTQYF. The DNA of the CDR3 is TGCGCCAGCAGCCAAGAGGGGAGGTCCGATACGCAGTATTTT.